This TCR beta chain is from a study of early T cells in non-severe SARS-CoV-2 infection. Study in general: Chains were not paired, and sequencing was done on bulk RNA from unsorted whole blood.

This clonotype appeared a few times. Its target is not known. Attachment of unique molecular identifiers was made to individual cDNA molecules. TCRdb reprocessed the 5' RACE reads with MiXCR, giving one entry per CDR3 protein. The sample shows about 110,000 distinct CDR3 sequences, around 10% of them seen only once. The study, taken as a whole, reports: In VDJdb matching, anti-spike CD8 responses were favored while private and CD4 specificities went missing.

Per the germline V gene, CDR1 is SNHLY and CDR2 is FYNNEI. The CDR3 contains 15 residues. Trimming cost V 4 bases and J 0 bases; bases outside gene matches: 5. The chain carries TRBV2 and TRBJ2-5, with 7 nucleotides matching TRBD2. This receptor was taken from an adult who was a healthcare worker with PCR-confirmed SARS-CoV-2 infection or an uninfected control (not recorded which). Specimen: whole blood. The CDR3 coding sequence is TGTGCCAGCAGTGCTCTAGCGGTGAACCAAGAGACCCAGTACTTC. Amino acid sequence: CASSALAVNQETQYF.